Listed below are T cell receptor beta chains from one sample, sequenced in a study of blood T cell repertoires in COVID-19. Repertoires were generated with immunoSEQ multiplex PCR, while TCRdb's copy carries only in-frame clones and drops some. The sample has 250,000 to 300,000 clones, about four fifths seen once; the top ten hold approximately 6%. The specimen sequenced was peripheral blood. Every receptor here comes from a man older than 75 with acute or convalescent COVID-19. Both conserved end residues are part of each CDR3. D genes are given only for firm matches.

>TRBJ1-2|TRBV7-9|TRBD1
CASSLAGTGVYGYTF
>TRBJ1-4|TRBV5-4|TRBD1
CASSLVSAGGNEKLFF
>TRBJ1-6|TRBV7-8|.
CASSRDNNSPLHF
>TRBJ2-5|TRBV5-1|TRBD2
CASSSTTSGDQETQYF
>TRBJ2-3|TRBV7-6|TRBD2
CASSSPGLAGGTQYF
>TRBJ2-1|TRBV7-9|TRBD2
CASSFSSGRLFF
>TRBJ2-2|TRBV5-1|TRBD2
CASNPAGTSGANTGELFF
>TRBJ1-6|TRBV6-5|.
CASSLQGNSPLHF
>TRBJ1-5|TRBV19|.
CASSLKQGQSQPQHF
>TRBJ1-4|TRBV2|.
CASESGVNEKLFF
>TRBJ1-2|TRBV7-3|TRBD1
CASSTGPGQGDGYTF
>TRBJ2-5|TRBV4-1|.
CASSQGQGYQETQYF
>TRBJ2-3|TRBV30|.
CAWSTVTALEYF
>TRBJ1-2|TRBV6-1|.
CASSGRGTYANYGYTF
>TRBJ1-6|TRBV2|TRBD1
CASSGQGARSPLHF
>TRBJ2-5|TRBV6-6|.
CASRAGEETQYF
>TRBJ2-5|TRBV5-1|.
CASSLGAIQETQYF
>TRBJ1-1|TRBV5-1|.
CASSSQGFTEAFF
>TRBJ2-1|TRBV11-2|TRBD1
CASSLDRGRQIYNEQFF
>TRBJ2-2|TRBV19|.
CASSSRLVIIPGELFF
>TRBJ2-7|TRBV28|.
CASSSGQSYEQYF
>TRBJ2-3|TRBV5-6|TRBD2
CASSGGLAGVDTQYF
>TRBJ2-7|TRBV24-1|.
CATSDLRYEQYF
>TRBJ2-5|TRBV9|TRBD2
CASSVGSVLAGVGETQYF
>TRBJ2-2|TRBV25-1|.
CASSEYGTNTGELFF
>TRBJ2-6|TRBV4-1|.
CASSPPSSGANVLTF
>TRBJ2-1|TRBV5-1|TRBD1
CASSAPQGGKGDNEQFF
>TRBJ1-5|TRBV25-1|.
CASSEYTAGIKSNQPQHF
>TRBJ2-5|TRBV27|TRBD1
CASSLGTGAIETQYF
>TRBJ1-3|TRBV30|TRBD1
CAWELQGAPGNTIYF
>TRBJ2-3|TRBV14|TRBD2
CASSQFVTSGALNTQYF
>TRBJ2-7|TRBV9|TRBD2
CASSVAAGGTPYEQYF
>TRBJ1-2|TRBV6-5|.
CASGGGYGYTF
>TRBJ2-1|TRBV24-1|TRBD2
CATSDPDGLAGGYNEQFF
>TRBJ1-1|TRBV11-3|TRBD1
CASSSSQGVEAFF
>TRBJ1-1|TRBV5-8|.
CASIKRGQNTEAFF
>TRBJ2-7|TRBV18|TRBD1
CASSGGQGRSLSSYEQYF
>TRBJ1-4|TRBV12-3/TRBV12-4|.
CASRYQGYEKLFF
>TRBJ1-2|TRBV19|TRBD1
CASSAYRGGYTF
>TRBJ1-3|TRBV7-2|.
CASSLSQAYGNTIYF
>TRBJ1-5|TRBV28|.
CASSVGQTYQPQHF
>TRBJ2-5|TRBV11-2|TRBD2
CASSQGLAGFETQYF
>TRBJ2-7|TRBV24-1|TRBD2
CATSASGGISYEQYF
>TRBJ1-5|TRBV5-5|.
CASSLNFKLPNQPQHF
>TRBJ2-5|TRBV7-8|.
CASSLSGGAQALETQYF